The clone carrying this TCR beta chain was detected ten times or more. Antigen specificity is unknown. The sample originates from a study of T cells in Graves' hyperthyroidism and ophthalmopathy. Amplified TCR beta CDR3 regions derived from RNA transcripts. The HTBI set primed first-round TCR CDR3 RT-PCR. TCRdb reprocessed the multiplex PCR reads with MiXCR, giving one entry per CDR3 protein. The sample has under 350,000 distinct CDR3 sequences; roughly 13% are singletons. The CDR3 extends over 15 amino acids. After removal of 8 bases from V and 6 bases from J, the junction contained 14 bases not matched to a gene. Germline V gene sequence: CDR1 SGHAT, CDR2 FQNNGV. Findings of the study overall: Also found in blood were most expanded thyroid clonotypes above 0.001.

The chain links TRBV11-2 to TRBJ2-3, with 7 bases matching TRBD2. The sequenced sample was blood. This sequence originates from a woman between 40 and 50 years old with Graves' hyperthyroidism. The CDR3 DNA sequence: TGTGCCAGCGGTGGAGCGGGACCCTTTAGGGATACGCAGTATTTT. Translating gives CASGGAGPFRDTQYF.